This TCR beta chain was captured in a study of T cell repertoires in cytomegalovirus infection. On the study more broadly: HLA-B-restricted CMV epitopes that are well studied, plus recently identified HLA-C-restricted ones, were used by the study. Both CMV infection and a matching HLA type were indicated by public TCR beta signatures. Whole-study results and caveats: CMV-specific TCR beta clonotypes restricted by HLA-C were the ones dominating the ex vivo response. Frequencies of public TCR beta families were cumulated, and this identified carriers of CMV plus the relevant HLA.

TCRdb used MiXCR to reprocess the reads, holding one entry per CDR3 protein. Of 110,000 or so distinct CDR3 sequences in the sample, over 30% were seen once. The V and J ends lost 3 bases and 8 bases respectively, with 23 bases between them. Germline CDR1 and CDR2: MNHEY and SMNVEV (reference sequence). This CDR3 spans 17 amino acids. Concerning this clonotype itself: Its matching antigen is unknown.

The material was CD8+ T cells from cultured PBMCs, obtained from culture after CMV antigen stimulation. This TCR came from a human donor in good health (CMV status not recorded). Some clones in this sample may be carry-over from other donors' samples. This chain uses TRBV27 with TRBJ2-1, with D hard to call. The DNA for the CDR3 is TGTGCCAGCAGTTTTGAACGGTTCTACCCACCTCGTGATGAGCAGTTCTTC. Translating gives CASSFERFYPPRDEQFF.